The 32 T cell receptor beta chains listed next were all sequenced from one sample in a study of cytomegalovirus exposure and HLA in healthy donors. Use of 60 Vbeta and 13 Jbeta primers characterized the PCR. The data were produced by immunoSEQ multiplex PCR, yet TCRdb's version contains in-frame clones alone and is incomplete. The table for this sample gives 20,000 to 25,000 clones. Input material: PBMCs. All receptors derive from a male donor in good health and CMV-seropositive.

V is TRBV11-2 and J is TRBJ1-5; D is possibly TRBD1 (6 bases). Germline V gene data show CDR1 as SGHAT and CDR2 as FQNNGV. V was trimmed by 0 bases and J by 9 bases, leaving 6 bases between them. This CDR3 has 12 amino acids. CDR3 sequence: CASSLEGGPQHF. CDR3 coding DNA: TGTGCCAGCAGCTTAGAAGGGGGGCCCCAGCATTTT.

The chain recombines TRBV28 with TRBJ1-4, with 11 bases that match TRBD1. Germline assignment: CDR1 MDHEN and CDR2 SYDVKM. The J segment lost 7 bases and the V segment lost 5 bases, leaving 6 bases of the junction unmatched. CDR3 length equals 15 residues. The CDR3 DNA reads as TGTGCCAGCAGTGACGGACAGGGGGCTGGTGAAAAACTGTTTTTT. Its protein is CASSDGQGAGEKLFF.

This chain connects TRBV11-2 to TRBJ1-2; D is perhaps TRBD1 (5 bases). The CDR3 is made up of 15 amino acids. Trimming left V 0 bases short and J 7 bases short, with 15 bases between. Germline loops: CDR1 SGHAT, CDR2 FQNNGV. The CDR3 DNA reads TGTGCCAGCAGCTTAGATACCAGGGCGATTGCTGGCTACACCTTC. This sequence encodes CASSLDTRAIAGYTF.

The rearrangement joins TRBV30 to TRBJ2-5, with D unresolved. Germline-derived CDR1 and CDR2 are GTSNPN and SVGIG (reference sequence). Trimming removed 8 bases from V and 4 bases from J, with 11 bases in between. This CDR3 has 11 residues. Here the CDR3 DNA reads TGTGCCCGTCAGGTTTTAGAGACCCAGTACTTC. Protein: CARQVLETQYF. Full variable domain (remainder filled in from reference TRBV30 and TRBJ2-5): SQTIHQWPATLVQPVGSPLSLECTVEGTSNPNLYWYRQAAGRGLQLLFYSVGIGQISSEVPQNLSASRPQDRQFILSSKKLLLSDSGFYLCARQVLETQYFGPGTRLLVL.

The V call is TRBV28, the J call TRBJ2-5; D not resolved. Germline CDR1 MDHEN, CDR2 SYDVKM. Deletions cut 2 bases from V and 5 bases from J, with 9 bases between. This CDR3 is 13 amino acids long. CDR3 amino acids: CASSLSSGETQYF. The CDR3 DNA reads as TGTGCCAGCAGTTTAAGCTCCGGGGAGACCCAGTACTTC.

The J gene is TRBJ1-4, the V gene TRBV28; 8 nucleotides align to TRBD1. The J segment lost 7 bases and the V segment lost 4 bases, leaving 5 bases of the junction unmatched. The CDR3 spans 14 residues. Germline CDR1 and CDR2: MDHEN and SYDVKM. The CDR3 sequence: CASSSDREGEKLFF. The CDR3 bases are TGTGCCAGCAGTTCGGACAGGGAGGGTGAAAAACTGTTTTTT.

The V gene is TRBV30, the J gene TRBJ2-4; maybe TRBD1 (5 bases). The germline gives CDR1 GTSNPN, CDR2 SVGIG (reference sequence). V was trimmed by 4 bases and J by 6 bases, leaving 10 bases between them. This CDR3 has 12 residues. The CDR3 DNA reads as TGTGCCTGGAATTGGGGCGCAAACATTCAGTACTTC. Amino acids: CAWNWGANIQYF.

V and J are TRBV9 and TRBJ1-1, with D unclear. Germline V lookup: CDR1 SGDLS, CDR2 YYNGEE. Between the trimmed V and J ends, which lost 0 bases and 7 bases, there was a span of 13 bases. The CDR3 extends over 14 amino acids. The CDR3 DNA follows: TGTGCCAGCAGCGTAGGGAGCACTTCAATTGAAGCTTTCTTT. Translating it yields CASSVGSTSIEAFF.

This chain uses TRBV19 with TRBJ1-1; 11 nucleotides agree with TRBD1. This CDR3 has 15 amino acids. V shed 5 bases and J 4 bases; nucleotides not matched to a gene: 6. Germline loops: CDR1 LNHDA, CDR2 SQIVND (reference sequence). The CDR3 reads CASSSTGTGGTEAFF. CDR3 in DNA: TGTGCCAGTAGTTCAACCGGGACAGGGGGCACTGAAGCTTTCTTT.

J is TRBJ2-7 and V is TRBV11-2, with 7 bases aligning to TRBD2. The CDR3 consists of 14 residues. The ends lost 2 bases at V and 2 bases at J; junction bases unmatched: 3. Germline CDR1 reads SGHAT; CDR2 reads FQNNGV. The CDR3 here is CASSLLRGAYEQYF. As DNA, the CDR3 is TGTGCCAGCAGCTTACTCCGGGGGGCCTACGAGCAGTACTTC.

The chain carries TRBV6-1 and TRBJ2-2, with 8 bases that match TRBD1. Looked up from germline, CDR1 is MNHNS and CDR2 is SASEGT. Germline trimming cut 10 bases from V and 5 bases from J; bases unmatched to any gene: 12. The CDR3 covers 15 residues. The CDR3, as DNA: TGTGCCATGGGACAGGCCCTCGCGGGGACCGGGGAGCTGTTTTTT. It encodes CAMGQALAGTGELFF.

J is TRBJ2-1 and V is TRBV4-3; the D is unclear. From germline, CDR1 is LGHNA and CDR2 YSLEER. Trimming took 5 bases from V and 0 from J, leaving 17 bases between them. The CDR3 covers 17 residues. This CDR3 reads CASSTNPQTSSYNEQFF. DNA for the CDR3: TGCGCCAGCAGCACTAACCCTCAGACCAGCTCCTACAATGAGCAGTTCTTC.

The chain joins TRBV28 to TRBJ1-2; D gene uncertain. The germline V gene has CDR1 MDHEN and CDR2 SYDVKM. The CDR3 is 14 amino acids. V was trimmed by 2 bases and J by 5 bases, leaving 12 bases between them. CDR3 DNA sequence: TGTGCCAGCAGTTTAAACGTCGGGGTTTATGGCTACACCTTC. Its translation: CASSLNVGVYGYTF.

The rearrangement joins TRBV7-2 to TRBJ1-1; 10 bases line up with TRBD1. Losses at the gene ends were 5 bases for V and 4 bases for J; bases not matched to a gene: 4. From germline, CDR1 is SGHTA and CDR2 FQGNSA. The CDR3 length is 14 residues. CDR3 sequence (DNA): TGTGCCAGCAGCCTGACAGGGGGCGGCACTGAAGCTTTCTTT. Translation gives CASSLTGGGTEAFF.

The chain recombines TRBV19 with TRBJ2-7; 10 bases are a match to TRBD1. CDR3 length: 15 amino acids. The ends lost 4 bases at V and 2 bases at J; junction bases unmatched: 5. CDR1 LNHDA and CDR2 SQIVND come from the germline V gene (reference sequence). The chain's CDR3 is CASSTPGQGTYEQYF. The CDR3 bases are TGTGCCAGTAGTACACCGGGACAGGGGACCTACGAGCAGTACTTC.

The chain links TRBV5-1 to TRBJ1-1, with D hard to call. This CDR3 is 14 amino acids long. Germline lookup yields CDR1 SGHRS and CDR2 YFSETQ. Trimming stripped 4 bases from V and 4 bases from J, with 14 bases between. The CDR3 nucleotides are TGCGCCAGCAGCACCCATAAGGAGGTCACTGAAGCTTTCTTT. Translation: CASSTHKEVTEAFF.

The chain employs TRBV28 and TRBJ1-2, with a weak D call TRBD1 (6 bases). Germline values: CDR1 MDHEN, CDR2 SYDVKM. The CDR3 sequence is 14 residues long. The V gene lost 4 bases and the J gene lost 8 bases, with 17 bases spanning the gap. The CDR3 nucleotides read TGTGCCAGCAGTTCCAGGGGCGTTTTTGTCGGCTACACCTTC. Encoded protein: CASSSRGVFVGYTF.

V is TRBV18 and J is TRBJ2-7; TRBD1 aligns across 8 bases. After removal of 2 bases from V and 6 bases from J, the junction contained 3 bases not matched to a gene. The germline V gene encodes CDR1 KGHSH and CDR2 LQKENI. This CDR3 contains 13 residues. CDR3 sequence reads: CASSPTTGVEQYF. The CDR3 DNA reads TGTGCCAGCTCACCAACGACAGGGGTCGAGCAGTACTTC.

The chain employs TRBV15 and TRBJ1-4; TRBD1 is a possible D gene (6 bases). Trimming left V 5 bases short and J 5 bases short, with 15 bases between. The CDR3 consists of 15 residues. Germline V CDR1 and CDR2: LNHNV, YYDKDF (reference sequence). CDR3 in DNA: TGTGCCACCAGCGTCACGCGGACAGAGAATGAAAAACTGTTTTTT. As protein: CATSVTRTENEKLFF.

The chain combines TRBV30 with TRBJ2-7, with D hard to call. The CDR3 consists of 11 residues. Trimming left V 2 bases short and J 7 bases short, with 9 bases between. CDR1 and CDR2 from the germline V gene are GTSNPN and SVGIG (reference sequence). CDR3 bases: TGTGCCTGGAGTAACTTTCCAGAGCAGTACTTC. Translating it yields CAWSNFPEQYF.

This sequence joins TRBV5-1 and TRBJ2-7, with a tentative D call TRBD1 (6 bases). Trimming shortened V by 4 bases and J by 5 bases, and 19 bases separated the two germline ends. The length of the CDR3 is 15 residues. Germline loops: CDR1 SGHRS, CDR2 YFSETQ. The CDR3 region is CASSGPGQTFNEQYF. Written as DNA, the CDR3 is TGCGCCAGCAGCGGCCCAGGACAGACTTTCAACGAGCAGTACTTC.

The chain has TRBV29-1 and TRBJ2-2; 10 bases match TRBD1. The junction had 5 bases not matched to a gene; V was cut back by 7 bases and J by 3 bases. The germline gives CDR1 SQVTM, CDR2 ANQGSEA. The CDR3 loop spans 14 amino acids. CDR3 loop: CSAGDRGDTGELFF. Written as DNA, the CDR3 is TGCAGCGCCGGGGACAGGGGAGACACCGGGGAGCTGTTTTTT.

The chain is built from TRBV4-1 and TRBJ1-3; no firm D call. The CDR3 has 19 amino acids. Between the trimmed V and J ends, which lost 0 bases and 3 bases, there was a span of 21 bases. The germline gives CDR1 MGHRA, CDR2 YSYEKL. CDR3 DNA sequence: TGCGCCAGCAGCCAAGATGCGGGCTCCCCGGGCTCGGATGGAAACACCATATATTTT. Protein sequence: CASSQDAGSPGSDGNTIYF.

The V gene is TRBV9, the J gene TRBJ2-1; D might be TRBD2 (6 bases). The V gene's germline CDR1 is SGDLS and CDR2 YYNGEE. V was shortened by 3 bases and J by 1 base, with 11 bases between the two germline ends. This CDR3 region has 15 residues. The CDR3 loop is CASSALAASYNEQFF. The CDR3 coding sequence is TGTGCCAGCAGCGCATTAGCGGCTTCCTACAATGAGCAGTTCTTC.

The rearrangement joins TRBV4-3 to TRBJ2-1; 9 bases align to TRBD2. CDR3 size: 16 residues. The germline gives CDR1 LGHNA, CDR2 YSLEER. After removal of 4 bases from V and 8 bases from J, the junction contained 12 bases not matched to a gene. The DNA for the CDR3 is TGCGCCAGCAGCCTCAATCCCGCGGGAGGGCTTGATGAGCAGTTCTTC. Its translation is CASSLNPAGGLDEQFF.

This chain uses TRBV30 with TRBJ2-1; D gene ambiguous. Germline V lookup: CDR1 GTSNPN, CDR2 SVGIG (reference sequence). The ends were cut back, 1 base at V and 6 bases at J, with 7 bases in the middle. The CDR3 has 12 amino acids. Written as DNA, the CDR3 is TGTGCCTGGAGTGCCCCGTCCAATGAGCAGTTCTTC. This codes for CAWSAPSNEQFF.

The chain joins TRBV6-5 to TRBJ2-7; TRBD2 agrees at 12 bases. The CDR3 sequence is 15 residues long. Germline CDR1 reads MNHEY; CDR2 reads SVGAGI. With V trimmed by 2 bases and J by 1 base, 0 bases remained unmatched. CDR3 amino acids: CASSYGLAGSYEQYF. The CDR3 DNA follows: TGTGCCAGCAGTTACGGACTAGCGGGGTCCTACGAGCAGTACTTC.

The V gene is TRBV7-6, the J gene TRBJ2-7, with 7 bases aligning to TRBD1. Germline CDR1 and CDR2: SGHVS and FNYEAQ. J gave up 5 bases and V 5 bases, and 12 bases lay outside the gene matches. The CDR3 contains 15 residues. Here the CDR3 reads CASSPAQGLIHEQYF. In DNA, the CDR3 is TGTGCCAGCAGCCCAGCACAGGGGCTAATCCACGAGCAGTACTTC.

The chain joins TRBV10-3 to TRBJ1-3; possible D gene TRBD1, 5 bases. The germline CDR1 and CDR2 sequences are ENHRY and SYGVKD. This CDR3 is built from 15 residues. Trimming stripped 7 bases from V and 0 bases from J, with 13 bases between. The CDR3 DNA follows: TGTGCCATCACTGAACAGGTCTACTCTGGAAACACCATATATTTT. This encodes CAITEQVYSGNTIYF.

The chain recombines TRBV18 with TRBJ2-5; tentatively, D is TRBD2 (6 bases). There are 16 residues in the CDR3. Germline V lookup: CDR1 KGHSH, CDR2 LQKENI. V lost 0 bases and J 4 bases, leaving 15 bases between the germline ends. The CDR3 protein is CASSPPEQAGGETQYF. CDR3 bases: TGTGCCAGCTCACCACCGGAACAGGCCGGGGGAGAGACCCAGTACTTC.

The chain recombines TRBV6-1 with TRBJ2-5, with D unclear. Trimming cost V 2 bases and J 5 bases, with 18 bases left between them. CDR3 size: 16 residues. Germline V CDR1 and CDR2: MNHNS, SASEGT. The DNA of the CDR3 is TGTGCCAGCAGTGAAAGGATTCGGGTCGATGGGGAGACCCAGTACTTC. It is translated as CASSERIRVDGETQYF.

The CDR3 loop is CASSQDYTTNEKLFF. In DNA form, the CDR3 reads TGCGCCAGCAGCCAAGATTACACAACTAATGAAAAACTGTTTTTT. V and J are TRBV4-1 and TRBJ1-4; D is undetermined. The V end was cut by 0 bases, the J end by 0 bases, with 5 bases between. Germline lookup yields CDR1 MGHRA and CDR2 YSYEKL. The CDR3 consists of 15 residues.